The entry that follows covers one T cell receptor (beta chain) sequence. The data belong to a study of T cell changes during pregnancy in multiple sclerosis. The CDR3 has 14 amino acids. Per the germline V gene, CDR1 is SGHRS and CDR2 is YFSETQ. V gave up 8 bases and J gave up 0 bases, with 11 bases separating them. Produced via immunoSEQ multiplex PCR; TCRdb's table is partial and in-frame only. This sample has almost 40,000 clones, with about 93% found just once. The specimen comprised CD4+ T cells from peripheral blood mononuclear cells, sampled in the third trimester of pregnancy. This clonotype was sampled from a female donor in good health, enrolled as a control in a pregnancy study. V gene TRBV5-1 combines with J gene TRBJ2-2; TRBD2 might be the D (5 bases). The CDR3 region is CASTTGTNTGELFF. Written as DNA, the CDR3 is TGCGCCAGTACGACGGGGACGAACACCGGGGAGCTGTTTTTT.